This TCR beta chain was recovered during a study of blood T cells in healthy people across ages. Together with a sample-barcoded 5' primer, a J-beta primer mix was included in a second PCR lasting about 6 to 11 cycles. Each TCR beta cDNA got a 12-nucleotide random molecular identifier. TCRdb re-derived calls from the 5' RACE reads in MiXCR, one entry per CDR3 protein. The profile shows around 1,900,000 distinct CDR3 sequences, about 39% of them singletons. Worth noting for this clonotype: Its specificity is unknown.

Trimming shortened V by 0 bases and J by 2 bases, and 11 bases separated the two germline ends. Germline V gene sequence: CDR1 LGHNA, CDR2 YNFKEQ. This CDR3 has 15 amino acids. Each of the donors had approximately 10 milliliters of peripheral blood drawn into EDTA-treated Vacutainer tubes. Whole-study results and caveats: Diversity figures based on one million T cells were deemed too low. Compared with aged donors, long-lived donors showed fewer expanded clones, suggesting selection.

The clonotype was recovered from a human donor in good health. Sequencing was performed on blood. The chain carries TRBV4-2 and TRBJ2-7; TRBD1 or TRBD2 may be the D gene (6 bases each). This CDR3 reads CASSQEDRTTYEQYF. The CDR3 DNA follows: TGTGCCAGCAGCCAAGAAGACAGGACTACCTACGAGCAGTACTTC.